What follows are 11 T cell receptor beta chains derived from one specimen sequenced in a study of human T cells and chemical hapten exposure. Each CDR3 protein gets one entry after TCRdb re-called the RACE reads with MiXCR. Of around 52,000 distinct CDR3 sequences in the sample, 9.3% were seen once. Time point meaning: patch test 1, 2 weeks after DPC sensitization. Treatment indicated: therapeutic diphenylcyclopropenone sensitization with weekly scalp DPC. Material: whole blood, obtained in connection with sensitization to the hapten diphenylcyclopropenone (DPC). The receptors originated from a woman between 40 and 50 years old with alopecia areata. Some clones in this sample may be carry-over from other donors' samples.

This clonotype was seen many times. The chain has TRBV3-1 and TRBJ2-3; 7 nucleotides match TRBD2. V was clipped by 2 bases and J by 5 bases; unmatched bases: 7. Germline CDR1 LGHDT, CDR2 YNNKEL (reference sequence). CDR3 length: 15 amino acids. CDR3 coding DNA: TGTGCCAGCAGCCAACGTCGGGGGGTGATAGATACGCAGTATTTT. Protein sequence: CASSQRRGVIDTQYF.

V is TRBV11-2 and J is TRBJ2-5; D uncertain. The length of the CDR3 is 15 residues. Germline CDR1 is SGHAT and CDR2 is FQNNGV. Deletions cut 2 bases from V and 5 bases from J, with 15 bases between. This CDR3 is CASSLTHGRIETQYF. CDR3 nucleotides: TGTGCCAGCAGCTTAACCCACGGACGAATCGAGACCCAGTACTTC.

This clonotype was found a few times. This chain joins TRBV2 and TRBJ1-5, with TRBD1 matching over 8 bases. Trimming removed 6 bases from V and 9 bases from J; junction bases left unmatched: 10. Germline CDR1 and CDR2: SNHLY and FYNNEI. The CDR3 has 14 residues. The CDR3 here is CASRAGQGGRPQHF. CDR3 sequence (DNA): TGTGCCAGCAGAGCCGGACAGGGAGGAAGGCCCCAGCATTTT.

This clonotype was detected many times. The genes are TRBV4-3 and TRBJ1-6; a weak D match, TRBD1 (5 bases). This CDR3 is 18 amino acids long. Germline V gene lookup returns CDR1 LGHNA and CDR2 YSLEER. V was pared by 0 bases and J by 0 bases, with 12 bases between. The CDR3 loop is CASSQDWTTVSYNSPLHF. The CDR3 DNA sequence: TGCGCCAGCAGCCAAGATTGGACGACAGTCTCCTATAATTCACCCCTCCACTTT.

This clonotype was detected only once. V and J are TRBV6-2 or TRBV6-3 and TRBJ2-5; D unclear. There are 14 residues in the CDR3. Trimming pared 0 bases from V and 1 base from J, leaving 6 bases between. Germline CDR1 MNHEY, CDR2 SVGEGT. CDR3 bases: TGTGCCAGCAGTTACTCCGGGCCCCAAGAGACCCAGTACTTC. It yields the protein CASSYSGPQETQYF.

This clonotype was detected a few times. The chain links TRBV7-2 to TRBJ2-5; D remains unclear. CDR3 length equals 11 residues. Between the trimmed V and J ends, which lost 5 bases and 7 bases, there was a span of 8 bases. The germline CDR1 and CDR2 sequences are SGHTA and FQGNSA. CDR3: CASSPPGTQYF. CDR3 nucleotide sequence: TGTGCCAGCAGCCCGCCAGGGACCCAGTACTTC.

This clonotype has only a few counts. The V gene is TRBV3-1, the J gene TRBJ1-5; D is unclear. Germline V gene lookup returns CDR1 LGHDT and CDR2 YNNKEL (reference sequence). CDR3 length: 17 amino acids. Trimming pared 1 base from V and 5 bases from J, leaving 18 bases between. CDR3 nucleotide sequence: TGTGCCAGCAGCCAAGGTACGGGCGCCCAGAGTGATCAGCCCCAGCATTTT. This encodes CASSQGTGAQSDQPQHF.

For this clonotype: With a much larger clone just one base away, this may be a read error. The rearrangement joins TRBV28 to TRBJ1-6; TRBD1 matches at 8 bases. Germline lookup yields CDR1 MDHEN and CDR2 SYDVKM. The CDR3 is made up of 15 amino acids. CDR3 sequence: CACSPGTGYNSPLHF. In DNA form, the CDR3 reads TGTGCCTGCAGTCCCGGGACAGGATATAATTCACCCCTCCACTTT.

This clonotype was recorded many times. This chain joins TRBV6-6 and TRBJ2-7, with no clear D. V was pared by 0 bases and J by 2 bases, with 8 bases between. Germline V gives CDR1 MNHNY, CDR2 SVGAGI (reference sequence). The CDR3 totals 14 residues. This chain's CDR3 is CASSYSPVTYEQYF. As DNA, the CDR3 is TGTGCCAGCAGTTACTCTCCAGTAACCTACGAGCAGTACTTC.

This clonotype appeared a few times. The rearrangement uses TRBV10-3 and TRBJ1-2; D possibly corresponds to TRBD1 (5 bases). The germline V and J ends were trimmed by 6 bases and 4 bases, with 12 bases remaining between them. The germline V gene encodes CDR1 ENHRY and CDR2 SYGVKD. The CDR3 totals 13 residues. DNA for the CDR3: TGTGCCATCAGCGTGGACACGACCTATGGCTACACCTTC. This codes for CAISVDTTYGYTF.

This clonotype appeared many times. The CDR3 here is CASSPSRTISGNTIYF. CDR3 sequence (DNA): TGCGCCAGCAGCCCTTCACGGACTATCTCTGGAAACACCATATATTTT. This sequence joins TRBV4-1 and TRBJ1-3; D is undetermined. The V gene's germline CDR1 is MGHRA and CDR2 YSYEKL. CDR3 length equals 16 residues. Deletions cut 4 bases from V and 0 bases from J, with 13 bases between.